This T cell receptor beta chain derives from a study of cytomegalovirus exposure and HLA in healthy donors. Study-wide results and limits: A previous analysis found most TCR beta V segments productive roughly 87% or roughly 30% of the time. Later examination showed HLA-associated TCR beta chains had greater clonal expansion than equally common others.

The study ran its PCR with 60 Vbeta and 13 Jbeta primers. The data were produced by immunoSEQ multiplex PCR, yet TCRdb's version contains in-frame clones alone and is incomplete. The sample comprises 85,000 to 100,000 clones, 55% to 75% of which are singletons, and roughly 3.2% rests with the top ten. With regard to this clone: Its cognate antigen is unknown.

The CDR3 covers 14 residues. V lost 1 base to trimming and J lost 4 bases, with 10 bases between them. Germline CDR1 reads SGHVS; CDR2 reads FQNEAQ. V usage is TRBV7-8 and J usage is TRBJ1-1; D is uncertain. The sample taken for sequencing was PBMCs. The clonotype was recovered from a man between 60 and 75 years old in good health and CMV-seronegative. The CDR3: CASSLVQRRTEAFF. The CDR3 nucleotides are TGTGCCAGCAGCTTAGTACAGAGACGCACTGAAGCTTTCTTT.